This T cell receptor (beta chain) was documented in a study of shared clonotypes between healthy human individuals. Only in-frame clones appear in the TCRdb table, and some are missing; sequencing was by immunoSEQ multiplex PCR. This sample has 450,000 to 500,000 clones; around 78% occur once, and the top ten carry approximately 13%. The specimen was PBMCs. This TCR derives from a woman aged 40 to 55 in good health. Some clones in this sample may be carry-over from other donors' samples.

The CDR3: CASSFTGGTEAFF. The CDR3 DNA follows: TGTGCCAGCAGCTTTACAGGGGGCACTGAAGCTTTCTTT. This chain connects TRBV11-2 to TRBJ1-1, with TRBD1 identical over 8 bases. The CDR3 totals 13 residues. Germline trimming cut 3 bases from V and 4 bases from J; bases unmatched to any gene: 1. Germline V CDR1 and CDR2: SGHAT, FQNNGV.